This T cell receptor beta chain was observed in a study of T cells in Graves' hyperthyroidism and ophthalmopathy. Germline CDR1 and CDR2: GTSNPN and SVGIG (reference sequence). This CDR3 is built from 14 residues. V shed 1 base and J shed 0 bases, with 7 bases lying between them. The table lists this clonotype with many counts. Template material for amplifying TCR beta CDR3 regions consisted of RNA transcripts. Carried out on the TCR CDR3, a first-round RT-PCR used the HTBI primer set. TCRdb reprocessed the multiplex PCR reads via MiXCR and lists one record per CDR3 protein. The table has roughly 700,000 distinct CDR3 sequences, around 15% seen once.

The chain employs TRBV30 and TRBJ1-5; no definite D call. The receptor was derived from a woman younger than 30 with Graves' hyperthyroidism. Sequenced: blood. CDR3 DNA: TGTGCCTGGAGTGACCTACTTAGCAATCAGCCCCAGCATTTT. As protein: CAWSDLLSNQPQHF.